The 20 T cell receptor beta chains presented below share a single source sample, sequenced in a study of CD8 T cells in Susac syndrome. Roughly 0.45 to 1 ug RNA was reverse transcribed with random hexamers. Using its own MiXCR run on the immunoSEQ multiplex PCR reads, TCRdb lists one record per CDR3 protein. The sample consists of about 180,000 distinct CDR3 sequences, 85% to 95% of them appearing once. Sequencing was done on a sample of CD8+ T cells from PBMCs. The receptors here all came from a human donor with multiple sclerosis.

CDR3 in amino acids: CSVGTGIYEQYF. CDR3 in DNA: TGCAGCGTCGGGACAGGGATCTACGAGCAGTACTTC. The rearrangement joins TRBV29-1 to TRBJ2-7, with TRBD1 identical over 9 bases. The CDR3 spans 12 residues. CDR1 is SQVTM, CDR2 ANQGSEA, per germline. The junction had 3 bases not matched to a gene; V was cut back by 6 bases and J by 3 bases.

The rearrangement uses TRBV6-4 and TRBJ1-2; D is undetermined. The CDR3 spans 13 residues. Germline loops: CDR1 MRHNA, CDR2 SNTAGT. Trimming left V 6 bases short and J 10 bases short, with 18 bases between. The CDR3 DNA reads as TGTGCCAGCAGGCCCCGGGAGGGCTCGGCCTACACCTTC. As protein: CASRPREGSAYTF.

The V and J genes are TRBV3-1 and TRBJ1-5, with no clear D. The CDR3 is 13 amino acids. Germline assignment: CDR1 LGHDT and CDR2 YNNKEL (reference sequence). The V and J ends lost 5 bases and 5 bases respectively, with 10 bases between them. The CDR3 is CASSLRFDQPQHF. The CDR3 region has the DNA TGTGCCAGCAGCTTACGATTTGATCAGCCCCAGCATTTT.

The chain carries TRBV6-5 and TRBJ1-4, with D possibly matching TRBD1 (5 bases). Germline-derived CDR1 and CDR2 are MNHEY and SVGAGI. The CDR3 has 13 amino acids. V shed 0 bases and J shed 15 bases, with 14 bases lying between them. The CDR3 region has the DNA TGTGCCAGCAGTTACTCGGGCTCTGGGGCAGTGTTTTTT. Its protein product is CASSYSGSGAVFF.

On this clonotype itself: A read error may produce the germline difference seen at one junction end. The genes are TRBV9 and TRBJ2-4; 9 positions agree with TRBD1. The CDR3 is 16 residues long. CDR1 is SGDLS, CDR2 YYNGEE, per germline. Here the CDR3 reads CASSAGTGLSKSIQYF. The CDR3, as DNA: TGTGCCAGCAGCGCCGGGACAGGGCTATCAAAAAGCATTCAGTACTTC.

This clonotype was seen a single time. The rearrangement links TRBV9 to TRBJ2-7, with 10 bases that match TRBD2. CDR3 size: 16 residues. V lost 4 bases and J lost 5; bases outside the gene matches: 12. In germline, CDR1 is SGDLS, CDR2 YYNGEE. The CDR3 sequence is CASSSAGAGGPDEQYF. The CDR3, as DNA: TGTGCCAGCAGCTCAGCGGGAGCGGGAGGGCCCGACGAGCAGTACTTC.

The CDR3 loop reads CASRTRGVNTEAFF. CDR3 bases: TGTGCCAGCAGAACAAGGGGGGTGAACACTGAAGCTTTCTTT. The chain uses TRBV2 and TRBJ1-1; TRBD1 is a possible D gene (6 bases). Between the trimmed V and J ends, which lost 6 bases and 0 bases, there was a span of 11 bases. The germline gives CDR1 SNHLY, CDR2 FYNNEI. The CDR3 sequence is 14 residues long.

The J gene is TRBJ2-1, the V gene TRBV24-1; unclear D gene. Germline V CDR1 and CDR2: KGHDR, SFDVKD. The CDR3 runs to 16 residues. V shed 8 bases and J shed 0 bases, with 16 bases lying between them. The CDR3 loop is CATIASSDSSYNEQFF. The DNA of the CDR3 is TGTGCCACCATAGCCTCTTCAGATTCCTCCTACAATGAGCAGTTCTTC.

The rearrangement uses TRBV2 and TRBJ2-1; 7 bases agree with TRBD2. This CDR3 comprises 16 residues. CDR1 and CDR2 (germline): SNHLY, FYNNEI. The V and J ends lost 2 bases and 0 bases, in that order; junction bases with no gene match: 4. The DNA of the CDR3 is TGTGCCAGCAGTGAACTAGCGGTGAGCTCCTACAATGAGCAGTTCTTC. Translation: CASSELAVSSYNEQFF.

The chain is built from TRBV7-9 and TRBJ1-4; no clear D gene. From germline, CDR1 is SEHNR and CDR2 FQNEAQ (reference sequence). This CDR3 is built from 18 residues. V lost 5 bases to trimming and J lost 3 bases, with 22 bases between them. The CDR3 protein is CASSPITLLGLANEKLFF. The CDR3 region has the DNA TGTGCCAGCAGCCCCATAACCCTCCTGGGGTTGGCTAATGAAAAACTGTTTTTT.

The genes are TRBV12-3 or TRBV12-4 and TRBJ1-5, with TRBD1 matching 8 bases. Germline trimming cut 6 bases from V and 6 bases from J; bases unmatched to any gene: 4. The CDR3 consists of 13 residues. CDR3 in amino acids: CASSRQGFQPQHF. CDR3 coding DNA: TGTGCCAGCAGCCGACAGGGGTTTCAGCCCCAGCATTTT.

V is TRBV27 and J is TRBJ2-7, with D possibly TRBD1 on 7 matching bases. CDR1 MNHEY and CDR2 SMNVEV come from the germline V gene (reference sequence). Trimming took 3 bases from V and 4 from J, leaving 16 bases between them. There are 15 residues in the CDR3. The CDR3 sequence: CASSFYRDSGYEQYF. Written as DNA, the CDR3 is TGTGCCAGCAGTTTCTACCGGGACAGCGGGTACGAGCAGTACTTC.

Only a few counts were recorded for this clonotype. The rearrangement joins TRBV20-1 to TRBJ2-3; D gene ambiguous. Trimming removed 3 bases at V and 2 bases at J, with 3 bases between. The germline V gene has CDR1 DFQATT and CDR2 SNEGSKA (reference sequence). The CDR3 spans 11 residues. This chain's CDR3 is CSARSTDTQYF. CDR3 in DNA: TGCAGTGCTAGGTCCACAGATACGCAGTATTTT.

The V gene is TRBV20-1, the J gene TRBJ2-7, with a weak D call TRBD2 (6 bases). The CDR3 loop spans 14 amino acids. The V end was cut by 3 bases, the J end by 1 base, with 13 bases between. In germline, CDR1 is DFQATT, CDR2 SNEGSKA (reference sequence). CDR3 in amino acids: CSARFGGLSYEQYF. CDR3 nucleotide sequence: TGCAGTGCTAGGTTCGGGGGATTATCCTACGAGCAGTACTTC.

The genes are TRBV3-1 and TRBJ1-1; a possible D gene is TRBD1 (5 bases). The germline V gene has CDR1 LGHDT and CDR2 YNNKEL (reference sequence). Trimming removed 0 bases at V and 1 base at J, with 9 bases between. The CDR3 loop spans 15 amino acids. The CDR3, as DNA: TGTGCCAGCAGCCAAGATCCAGGGAAGAACACTGAAGCTTTCTTT. It specifies CASSQDPGKNTEAFF.

A few counts support this clonotype. The chain has TRBV30 and TRBJ2-1, with unresolved D. The CDR3 has 12 amino acids. CDR1 is GTSNPN, CDR2 SVGIG, per germline (reference sequence). V lost 0 bases to trimming and J lost 8 bases, with 8 bases between them. CDR3 protein: CAWSVIFDEQFF. In DNA, the CDR3 is TGTGCCTGGAGTGTAATTTTCGATGAGCAGTTCTTC.

J is TRBJ1-5 and V is TRBV21-1; the D call in the table, TRBD1, was not verified against the DNA. TRBV21-1 is tagged as a pseudogene. The CDR3 length is 16 residues. CDR3 in DNA: TGTGCCAGCAGCCCGCTGCCCCCTAGCGCCAATCAGCCCCAGCATTTT. This codes for CASSPLPPSANQPQHF.

The J gene is TRBJ2-6, the V gene TRBV2; tentative D call: TRBD2 (5 bases). Germline assignment: CDR1 SNHLY and CDR2 FYNNEI. The CDR3 runs 16 residues. Trimming removed 6 bases from V and 3 bases from J, with 15 bases in between. The CDR3 loop reads CASSPAGPSGANVLTF. In DNA, the CDR3 is TGTGCCAGCAGCCCGGCGGGTCCTAGTGGGGCCAACGTCCTGACTTTC.

The chain recombines TRBV29-1 with TRBJ2-4; 9 bases match TRBD1. The CDR3 loop spans 14 amino acids. Germline-derived CDR1 and CDR2 are SQVTM and ANQGSEA. V dropped 6 bases and J dropped 5; count of bases not matched to a gene: 8. The CDR3 spells CSVTGGSLENIQYF. CDR3 nucleotide sequence: TGCAGCGTAACAGGGGGCTCGTTAGAAAACATTCAGTACTTC. Combining the CDR3 with reference TRBV29-1 and TRBJ2-4 gives the whole variable domain SAVISQKPSRDICQRGTSLTIQCQVDSQVTMMFWYRQQPGQSLTLIATANQGSEATYESGFVIDKFPISRPNLTFSTLTVSNMSPEDSSIYLCSVTGGSLENIQYFGAGTRLSVL.

This chain links TRBV15 with TRBJ2-7, with TRBD1 matching over 10 bases. The CDR3 consists of 12 residues. Trimming took 8 bases from V and 2 from J; bases not matched to a gene: 0. Germline-derived CDR1 and CDR2 are LNHNV and YYDKDF (reference sequence). The CDR3 spells CATGTGAYEQYF. CDR3 nucleotides: TGTGCCACCGGGACAGGGGCCTACGAGCAGTACTTC.